This TCR beta chain is from a study of blood T cells in healthy people across ages. This CDR3 has 14 residues. CDR1 and CDR2 from the germline V gene are MNHEY and SVGAGI. V gave up 6 bases and J gave up 4 bases; unmatched junction bases: 5. The authors ran a second PCR of roughly 6 to 12 cycles using a sample-barcoded 5' primer and a J-beta primer mix. MiXCR was run by TCRdb on the 5' RACE reads, yielding one entry per CDR3 protein. The profile shows 1.5 million to 2 million distinct CDR3 sequences, 49% of them singletons. The gene calls are TRBV6-5 and TRBJ1-4; TRBD1 matches 7 bases. The sequencing sample was made of blood. The source of this sequence is a woman in her thirties or forties in good health. DNA for the CDR3: TGTGCCAGCAGAGACAGGGCCCATAATGAAAAACTGTTTTTT. Translating it yields CASRDRAHNEKLFF.